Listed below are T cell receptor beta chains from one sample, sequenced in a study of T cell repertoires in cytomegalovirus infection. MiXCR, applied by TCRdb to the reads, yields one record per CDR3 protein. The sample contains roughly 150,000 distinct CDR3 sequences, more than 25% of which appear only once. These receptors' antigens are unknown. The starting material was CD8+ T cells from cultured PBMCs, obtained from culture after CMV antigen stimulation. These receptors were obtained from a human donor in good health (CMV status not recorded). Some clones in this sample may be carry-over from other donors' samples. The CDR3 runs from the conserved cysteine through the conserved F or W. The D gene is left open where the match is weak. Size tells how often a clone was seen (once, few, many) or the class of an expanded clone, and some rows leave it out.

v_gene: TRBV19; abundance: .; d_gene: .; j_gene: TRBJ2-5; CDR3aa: CASSTAQDYQETQYF; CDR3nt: TGTGCCAGTAGTACCGCACAGGACTACCAAGAGACCCAGTACTTC
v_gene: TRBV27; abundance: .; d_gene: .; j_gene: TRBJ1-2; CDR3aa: CASSTGPSYGYTF; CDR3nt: TGTGCCAGCAGTACCGGCCCGTCCTATGGCTACACCTTC
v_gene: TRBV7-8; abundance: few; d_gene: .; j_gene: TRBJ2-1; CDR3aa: CASSTRTLKSSYNEQFF; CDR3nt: TGTGCCAGCAGCACCCGTACTTTAAAGAGCTCCTACAATGAGCAGTTCTTC
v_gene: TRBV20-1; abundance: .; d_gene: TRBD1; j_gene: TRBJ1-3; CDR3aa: CSAGTGEANTIYF; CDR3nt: TGCAGTGCAGGGACAGGGGAGGCAAACACCATATATTTT
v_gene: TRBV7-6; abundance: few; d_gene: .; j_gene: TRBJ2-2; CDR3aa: CASSLSPGEGELFF; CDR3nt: TGTGCCAGCAGCTTAAGCCCCGGGGAAGGGGAGCTGTTTTTT
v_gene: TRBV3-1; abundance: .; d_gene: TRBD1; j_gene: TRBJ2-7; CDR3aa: CASSQPPGQGSYEQYF; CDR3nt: TGTGCCAGCAGCCAGCCTCCGGGACAGGGGTCCTACGAGCAGTACTTC
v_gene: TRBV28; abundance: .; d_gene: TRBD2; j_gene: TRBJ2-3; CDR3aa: CASSSGLAGGQADTQYF; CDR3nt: TGTGCCAGCAGTTCGGGACTAGCGGGGGGGCAGGCAGATACGCAGTATTTT
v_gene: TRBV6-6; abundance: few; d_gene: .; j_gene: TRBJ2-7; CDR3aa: CASAVGGRSEQYF; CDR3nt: TGTGCCAGTGCTGTAGGGGGGCGGAGCGAGCAGTACTTC
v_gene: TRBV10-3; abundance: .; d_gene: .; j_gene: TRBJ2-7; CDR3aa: CAISNLGESSYEQYF; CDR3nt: TGTGCCATCAGTAACCTGGGGGAGAGCTCCTACGAGCAGTACTTC
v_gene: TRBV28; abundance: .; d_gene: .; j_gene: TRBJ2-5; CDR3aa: CASSAYARGLETQYF; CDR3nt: TGTGCCAGCAGTGCCTATGCCCGGGGTCTGGAGACCCAGTACTTC
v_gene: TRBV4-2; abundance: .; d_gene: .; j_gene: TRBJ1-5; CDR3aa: CASSQEVGSNQPQHF; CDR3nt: TGTGCCAGCAGCCAAGAAGTGGGGAGCAATCAGCCCCAGCATTTT
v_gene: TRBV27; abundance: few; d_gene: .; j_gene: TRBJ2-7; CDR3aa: CASSFLGGSEQYF; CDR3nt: TGTGCCAGCAGTTTCCTGGGGGGTAGCGAGCAGTACTTC
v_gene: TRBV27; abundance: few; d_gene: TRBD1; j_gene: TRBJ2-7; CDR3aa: CASGTGVYYEQYF; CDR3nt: TGTGCCAGCGGGACAGGGGTGTACTACGAGCAGTACTTC
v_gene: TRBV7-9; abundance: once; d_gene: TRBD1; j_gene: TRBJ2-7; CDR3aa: CASSFVDRGSYEQYF; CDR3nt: TGTGCCAGCAGCTTCGTGGACAGGGGGTCCTACGAGCAGTACTTC
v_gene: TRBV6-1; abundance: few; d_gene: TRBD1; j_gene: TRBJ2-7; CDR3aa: CASSRGQGIYEQYF; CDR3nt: TGTGCCAGCAGTCGAGGACAGGGAATCTACGAGCAGTACTTC
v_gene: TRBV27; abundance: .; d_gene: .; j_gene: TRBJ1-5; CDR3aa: CASSPFLGSNQPQHF; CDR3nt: TGTGCCAGCAGCCCCTTTTTAGGGAGCAATCAGCCCCAGCATTTT
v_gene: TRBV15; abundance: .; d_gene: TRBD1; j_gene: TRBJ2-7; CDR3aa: CATSPSTGVPPLEQYF; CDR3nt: TGTGCCACCAGCCCATCGACAGGGGTCCCCCCTCTCGAGCAGTACTTC
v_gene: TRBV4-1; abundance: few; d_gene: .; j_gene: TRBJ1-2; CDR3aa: CASSQEFKVWDYGYTF; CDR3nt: TGCGCCAGCAGCCAAGAGTTTAAGGTGTGGGACTATGGCTACACCTTC
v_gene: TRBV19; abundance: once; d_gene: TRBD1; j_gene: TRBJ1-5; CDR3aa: CASKRGQRGPNQPQHF; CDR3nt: TGTGCCAGTAAAAGGGGACAGCGGGGACCTAATCAGCCCCAGCATTTT
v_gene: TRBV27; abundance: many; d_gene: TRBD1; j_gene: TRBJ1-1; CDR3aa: CASGMGTATEAFF; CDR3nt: TGTGCCAGCGGGATGGGGACAGCCACTGAAGCTTTCTTT
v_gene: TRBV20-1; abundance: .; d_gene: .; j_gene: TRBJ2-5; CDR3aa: CSARVPDETQYF; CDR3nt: TGCAGTGCCCGGGTACCCGATGAGACCCAGTACTTC
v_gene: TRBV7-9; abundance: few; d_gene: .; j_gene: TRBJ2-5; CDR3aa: CASSPPGTNQGTQYF; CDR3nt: TGTGCCAGCAGCCCCCCCGGGACCAACCAGGGGACCCAGTACTTC
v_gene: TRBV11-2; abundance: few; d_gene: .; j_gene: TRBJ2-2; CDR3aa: CASTRWDGELFF; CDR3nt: TGTGCCAGCACCCGGTGGGACGGGGAGCTGTTTTTT
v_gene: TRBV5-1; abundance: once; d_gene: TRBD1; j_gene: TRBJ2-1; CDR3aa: CASSRTGQGTYNEQFF; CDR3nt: TGCGCCAGCAGCCGAACAGGACAGGGGACCTACAATGAGCAGTTCTTC
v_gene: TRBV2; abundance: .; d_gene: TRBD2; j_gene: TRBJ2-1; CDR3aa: CASRSSGGDNEQFF; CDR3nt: TGTGCCAGCCGATCTAGCGGGGGGGACAATGAGCAGTTCTTC
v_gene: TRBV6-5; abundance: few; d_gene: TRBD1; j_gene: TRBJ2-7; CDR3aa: CASSFGQGQEQYF; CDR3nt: TGTGCCAGCAGTTTTGGACAGGGTCAGGAGCAGTACTTC
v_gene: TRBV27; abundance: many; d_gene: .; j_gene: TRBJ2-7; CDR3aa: CASSSNSGTNRLKQYF; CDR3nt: TGTGCCAGCAGTTCAAACTCCGGGACGAACCGCCTGAAGCAGTACTTC
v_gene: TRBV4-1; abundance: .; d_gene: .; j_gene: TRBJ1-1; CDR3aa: CASSQEDTEAFF; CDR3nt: TGCGCCAGCAGCCAAGAGGACACTGAAGCTTTCTTT